This T cell receptor (beta chain) was identified during a study of blood T cell repertoires in COVID-19. Whole-study context: The United States, Italy and Spain supplied acute and convalescent COVID-19 samples. PBMCs, B-cell-depleted T cells, or T cells provided the cDNA or gDNA that made up the material.

As handled by the study authors: Amplification of reference gene primers was used by the study to estimate nucleated cell counts. Sequencing was performed with immunoSEQ multiplex PCR; in TCRdb, only in-frame clones are kept and a portion is missing. V, J and clone size reflect that table, while D and trimming were determined from the DNA. The table has 250,000 or so clones, 65% to 90% seen once. Looked up from germline, CDR1 is GTSNPN and CDR2 is SVGIG (reference sequence). This CDR3 spans 14 amino acids. V was clipped by 0 bases and J by 6 bases, with 14 bases between them. This clonotype was sampled from a man aged 40-50 years who had recovered from COVID-19. The chain joins TRBV30 to TRBJ1-1; D uncertain. Sequencing was carried out using peripheral blood. The CDR3 DNA reads TGTGCCTGGAGTGTACCCCCGGAGCGGCCTGAAGCTTTCTTT. Translated, it gives CAWSVPPERPEAFF.